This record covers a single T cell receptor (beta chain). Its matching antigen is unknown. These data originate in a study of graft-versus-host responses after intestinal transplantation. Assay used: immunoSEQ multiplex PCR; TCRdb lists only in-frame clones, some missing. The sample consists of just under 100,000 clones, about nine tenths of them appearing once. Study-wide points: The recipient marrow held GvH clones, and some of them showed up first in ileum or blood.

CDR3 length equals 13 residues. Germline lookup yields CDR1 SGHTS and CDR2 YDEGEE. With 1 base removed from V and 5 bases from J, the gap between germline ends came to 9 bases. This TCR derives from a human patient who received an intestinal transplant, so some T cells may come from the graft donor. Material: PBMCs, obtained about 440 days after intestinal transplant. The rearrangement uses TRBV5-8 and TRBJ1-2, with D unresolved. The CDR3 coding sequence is TGTGCCAGCAGCTTGACCCTCGGGTATGGCTACACCTTC. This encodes CASSLTLGYGYTF.